Listed here is a single TCR beta chain. Unmatched junction bases numbered 6, after V lost 4 bases and J lost 1 base. Per the germline V gene, CDR1 is SGHRS and CDR2 is YFSETQ. CDR3 length: 15 residues. The source of the sample is a study of shared clonotypes between healthy human individuals. Replicate PCRs run on sorted subsets employed approximately 0.2 ug DNA, 25,000 to 35,000 T cell genomes. TCRdb's copy holds only in-frame clones and misses some; the assay was immunoSEQ multiplex PCR. The data hold about 2.4 million clones, with 93% observed a single time. The TCR was taken from a man younger than 35 in good health. Some clones in this sample may be carry-over from other donors' samples. The gene calls are TRBV5-1 and TRBJ2-5; TRBD1 matches 8 bases. The sample was naive CD4+ T cells from PBMCs. Subset described: CD45RA+ positively selected. This CDR3 reads CASSPYRGAQETQYF. The CDR3, as DNA: TGCGCCAGCAGCCCCTACAGGGGGGCCCAAGAGACCCAGTACTTC.